These 16 T cell receptor beta chains share one sample of origin, sequenced in a study of blood T cell repertoires in COVID-19. Profiled with immunoSEQ multiplex PCR; TCRdb holds only in-frame clones, not every one. The sample consists of some 370,000 clones, around 83% of them appearing once. Sequences were obtained from PBMCs or T cells enriched from blood (not recorded which). All receptors derive from a woman aged 50 to 65 who had recovered from COVID-19.

This chain uses TRBV21-1 with TRBJ2-7; the table names TRBD1, a call not compared with the DNA. TRBV21-1 is a pseudogene segment. This CDR3 contains 14 residues. DNA of the CDR3: TGTGCCAGCAGCGCCCGGGACACTACCTACGAGCAGTACTTC. Translated, it gives CASSARDTTYEQYF.

The chain combines TRBV3-1 (or the pseudogene TRBV3-2) with TRBJ2-1; weak D call: TRBD2 (5 bases). The CDR3 sequence is 11 residues long. Germline loops: CDR1 LGHDT, CDR2 YNNKEL (reference sequence). V gave up 10 bases and J gave up 10 bases, with 14 bases separating them. The CDR3: CATRARGEQFF. The CDR3 DNA reads as TGTGCCACCCGGGCCCGGGGAGAGCAGTTCTTC.

This clone has more than one count but fewer than ten. J is TRBJ1-4 and V is TRBV5-4, with unresolved D. V was clipped by 3 bases and J by 7 bases, with 16 bases between them. The germline V gene has CDR1 SGHNT and CDR2 YYREEE (reference sequence). This CDR3 is built from 15 residues. For the CDR3, the DNA is TGTGCCAGCAGCTCTCAGTCGGAGGGAAGTGAAAAACTGTTTTTT. Translating gives CASSSQSEGSEKLFF.

The gene calls are TRBV21-1 and TRBJ1-2. TRBV21-1 is marked as a pseudogene. The CDR3 runs to 14 residues. This CDR3 reads CASTRTRCWKPHTF. The CDR3 DNA sequence: TGTGCCAGCACTCGCACGCGGTGTTGGAAACCCCACACCTTC.

This clone was recorded once. The CDR3 region has the DNA TGTGCCAGCAGAAAACCAGCGGGGGGCCAAGAGACCCAGTACTTC. Protein: CASRKPAGGQETQYF. The J gene is TRBJ2-5, the V gene TRBV3-1 (or the pseudogene TRBV3-2); 9 bases map to TRBD2. There are 15 residues in the CDR3. Germline CDR1 LGHDT, CDR2 YNNKEL (reference sequence). V was pared by 6 bases and J by 1 base, with 6 bases of the junction left unmatched.

V is TRBV13 and J is TRBJ2-7; D is perhaps TRBD1 (6 bases). The CDR3 loop spans 14 amino acids. V was pared by 3 bases and J by 6 bases, with 15 bases between. Germline lookup yields CDR1 PRHDT and CDR2 FYEKMQ (reference sequence). The CDR3 here is CASSFGRLGGEQYF. The CDR3 DNA reads as TGTGCCAGCAGCTTTGGACGGCTAGGGGGCGAGCAGTACTTC. Together with reference TRBV13 and TRBJ2-7, the CDR3 gives the full variable domain: AAGVIQSPRHLIKEKRETATLKCYPIPRHDTVYWYQQGPGQDPQFLISFYEKMQSDKGSIPDRFSAQQFSDYHSELNMSSLELGDSALYFCASSFGRLGGEQYFGPGTRLTVT.

Here the CDR3 reads CASIQTPGTEAFF. The CDR3 region has the DNA TGTGCCAGCATCCAAACTCCGGGCACTGAAGCTTTCTTT. The chain couples TRBV25-1 to TRBJ1-1; no clear D gene. Germline V gene lookup returns CDR1 MGHDK and CDR2 SYGVNS. The CDR3 has 13 residues. V lost 7 bases to trimming and J lost 4 bases, with 13 bases between them.

The chain has TRBV18 and TRBJ2-3, with D possibly matching TRBD2 (7 bases). CDR3 size: 19 residues. In germline, CDR1 is KGHSH, CDR2 LQKENI. Trimming left V 2 bases short and J 4 bases short, with 25 bases between. CDR3 in DNA: TGTGCCAGCTCACCAACCCCCCGTTCCAGCGGAGGGGGGGCAGATACGCAGTATTTT. It codes for CASSPTPRSSGGGADTQYF.

The rearrangement links TRBV15 to TRBJ2-7, with D uncertain. The CDR3 runs to 14 residues. Germline V gene sequence: CDR1 LNHNV, CDR2 YYDKDF (reference sequence). V was cut by 0 bases and J by 0 bases, with 6 bases left in between. DNA of the CDR3: TGTGCCACCAGCAGAGACAGGTACTCCTACGAGCAGTACTTC. Its translation: CATSRDRYSYEQYF.

The rearrangement links TRBV5-1 to TRBJ1-1; D may be TRBD1 (5 bases). The CDR3 extends over 14 amino acids. Germline CDR1 SGHRS, CDR2 YFSETQ. Trimming stripped 1 base from V and 2 bases from J, with 9 bases between. This CDR3 is CASSLLQDNTEAFF. The CDR3, as DNA: TGCGCCAGCAGCTTGTTACAGGATAACACTGAAGCTTTCTTT. The full variable domain, in which reference TRBV5-1 and TRBJ1-1 provide the parts outside the CDR3, is KAGVTQTPRYLIKTRGQQVTLSCSPISGHRSVSWYQQTPGQGLQFLFEYFSETQRNKGNFPGRFSGRQFSNSRSEMNVSTLELGDSALYLCASSLLQDNTEAFFGQGTRLTVV.

The chain recombines TRBV7-3 with TRBJ1-2; 8 positions agree with TRBD1. V lost 5 bases and J lost 8; bases outside the gene matches: 10. The CDR3 is 14 amino acids. The germline gives CDR1 SGHTA, CDR2 FQGTGA. The CDR3 sequence is CASSRTPGGVGYTF. The CDR3 DNA reads TGTGCCAGCAGCCGAACTCCAGGGGGCGTCGGCTACACCTTC. Supplemented by reference TRBV7-3 and TRBJ1-2, the full variable domain reads GAGVSQTPSNKVTEKGKYVELRCDPISGHTALYWYRQSLGQGPEFLIYFQGTGAADDSGLPNDRFFAVRPEGSVSTLKIQRTERGDSAVYLCASSRTPGGVGYTFGSGTRLTVV.

The V and J genes are TRBV2 and TRBJ2-5, with D perhaps TRBD1 (6 bases). The V end was cut by 6 bases, the J end by 0 bases, with 17 bases between. The V gene's germline CDR1 is SNHLY and CDR2 FYNNEI. The CDR3 totals 16 residues. The CDR3 protein is CASSGRQGKYQETQYF. CDR3 DNA: TGTGCCAGCAGCGGTCGTCAGGGGAAGTACCAAGAGACCCAGTACTTC.

The chain employs TRBV19 and TRBJ1-2; D not resolved. This CDR3 has 14 residues. Trimming stripped 5 bases from V and 4 bases from J, with 14 bases between. CDR1 is LNHDA, CDR2 SQIVND, per germline (reference sequence). CDR3 sequence reads: CASSPRHTIYGYTF. CDR3 nucleotide sequence: TGTGCCAGTAGTCCGCGACACACCATCTATGGCTACACCTTC.

The gene calls are TRBV7-6 and TRBJ2-2; TRBD2 matches at 12 bases. Trimming took 6 bases from V and 7 from J; bases not matched to a gene: 9. This CDR3 comprises 16 residues. Germline values: CDR1 SGHVS, CDR2 FNYEAQ. CDR3 nucleotide sequence: TGTGCCAGCAGGCCGTCCGGGACTAGCGGGTTCGGGGAGCTGTTTTTT. The encoded protein is CASRPSGTSGFGELFF.

The gene calls are TRBV6-1 and TRBJ1-2; a weak D match, TRBD1 (5 bases). This CDR3 is built from 14 residues. The germline V gene has CDR1 MNHNS and CDR2 SASEGT. Deletions cut 1 base from V and 2 bases from J, with 8 bases between. The CDR3 sequence: CASSEGGVNYGYTF. The CDR3 region has the DNA TGTGCCAGCAGTGAAGGGGGCGTCAACTATGGCTACACCTTC.

The rearrangement uses TRBV5-4 and TRBJ2-1; 8 bases agree with TRBD1. This CDR3 has 14 amino acids. Losses at the gene ends were 5 bases for V and 6 bases for J; bases not matched to a gene: 7. CDR1 SGHNT and CDR2 YYREEE come from the germline V gene (reference sequence). The CDR3 DNA follows: TGTGCCAGCAGTGACAGGGGAACCGGCAATGAGCAGTTCTTC. This translates into CASSDRGTGNEQFF.